This T cell receptor beta chain was captured in a study of cytomegalovirus exposure and HLA in healthy donors. Study-level information: Out of approximately 170 million T cells, an earlier analysis found 117 million unique TCR beta sequences in total. Study results and limitations: HLA-A and HLA-B allele assignments for most subjects were reportedly predicted accurately using TCR beta sequences.

Germline lookup yields CDR1 MNHEY and CDR2 SMNVEV (reference sequence). The CDR3 is 13 amino acids. The V segment lost 4 bases and the J segment 6 bases; nucleotides outside the gene matches: 5. Comment on this clone: The antigen is not known.

With 60 Vbeta and 13 Jbeta primers, the PCR was carried out. TCRdb keeps only in-frame clones here, not all; method: immunoSEQ multiplex PCR. In the table there are about 170,000 clones, about three quarters of which are singletons. Sequenced material: PBMCs. The TCR sequence derives from a girl under 18 in good health and CMV-seronegative. The rearrangement links TRBV27 to TRBJ1-2, with TRBD1 matching 7 bases. CDR3: CASSSGTEDGYTF. CDR3 in DNA: TGTGCCAGCAGTTCCGGGACAGAGGATGGCTACACCTTC.